These 14 T cell receptor beta chains were sequenced from one sample in a study of blood T cell repertoires in COVID-19. Repertoires were generated with immunoSEQ multiplex PCR, while TCRdb's copy carries only in-frame clones and drops some. The table shows 95,000 to 110,000 clones, with roughly 90% occurring only once. Sequenced sample: peripheral blood. The receptors derive from a man aged 40-49 years with active or convalescent COVID-19.

The J gene is TRBJ2-2, the V gene TRBV10-3; 10 bases are a match to TRBD1. Germline assignment: CDR1 ENHRY and CDR2 SYGVKD. This CDR3 region has 19 residues. The V gene end was trimmed by 0 bases and the J gene end by 2 bases; junction bases not matched to a gene: 9. As DNA, the CDR3 is TGTGCCATCAGTGAGTCCCTCCGGGACAGGGGCGATAACACCGGGGAGCTGTTTTTT. Amino acid sequence: CAISESLRDRGDNTGELFF.

This chain connects TRBV7-3 to TRBJ2-2, with 7 bases aligning to TRBD1. Per the germline V gene, CDR1 is SGHTA and CDR2 is FQGTGA. There are 14 residues in the CDR3. V lost 5 bases and J lost 4; bases outside the gene matches: 4. In DNA, the CDR3 is TGTGCCAGCAGCGACAGGGCAGCCACCGGGGAGCTGTTTTTT. Protein product: CASSDRAATGELFF.

This clone was found a few times. This chain uses TRBV15 with TRBJ1-2; TRBD1 aligns across 8 bases. Germline V lookup: CDR1 LNHNV, CDR2 YYDKDF (reference sequence). After removal of 1 base from V and 8 bases from J, the junction contained 12 bases not matched to a gene. This CDR3 contains 16 residues. In DNA form, the CDR3 reads TGTGCCACCAGCAGAGTGGGGACAGGAATCCGGGACGGCTACACCTTC. Translating gives CATSRVGTGIRDGYTF.

The rearrangement joins TRBV2 to TRBJ2-2, with TRBD1 matching 8 bases. CDR1 and CDR2 from the germline V gene are SNHLY and FYNNEI. Trimming cost V 6 bases and J 3 bases; bases outside gene matches: 9. The CDR3 consists of 16 residues. CDR3 sequence reads: CASSQYRDRYTGELFF. Written as DNA, the CDR3 is TGTGCCAGCAGCCAGTACCGGGACAGGTACACCGGGGAGCTGTTTTTT. The whole variable domain, filled in from reference TRBV2 and TRBJ2-2, reads EPEVTQTPSHQVTQMGQEVILRCVPISNHLYFYWYRQILGQKVEFLVSFYNNEISEKSEIFDDQFSVERPDGSNFTLKIRSTKLEDSAMYFCASSQYRDRYTGELFFGEGSRLTVL.

V and J are TRBV28 and TRBJ1-5; 9 bases map to TRBD1. The CDR3 consists of 15 residues. The germline V gene encodes CDR1 MDHEN and CDR2 SYDVKM. Trimming took 2 bases from V and 6 from J; bases not matched to a gene: 5. CDR3 sequence: CASSLAGTGIQPQHF. CDR3 nucleotide sequence: TGTGCCAGCAGTTTAGCAGGGACAGGGATTCAGCCCCAGCATTTT.

J is TRBJ1-2 and V is TRBV30, with a possible D match to TRBD1 (5 bases). The CDR3 has 12 amino acids. Trimming shortened V by 4 bases and J by 5 bases, and 11 bases separated the two germline ends. CDR1 is GTSNPN and CDR2 is SVGIG in the germline V gene (reference sequence). The CDR3 loop is CAWMLRQYGYTF. For the CDR3, the DNA is TGTGCCTGGATGCTCAGACAGTATGGCTACACCTTC. Together with reference TRBV30 and TRBJ1-2, the CDR3 gives the full variable domain: SQTIHQWPATLVQPVGSPLSLECTVEGTSNPNLYWYRQAAGRGLQLLFYSVGIGQISSEVPQNLSASRPQDRQFILSSKKLLLSDSGFYLCAWMLRQYGYTFGSGTRLTVV.

The V and J genes are TRBV6-5 and TRBJ1-2; D uncertain. V shed 0 bases and J shed 2 bases, with 10 bases lying between them. The CDR3 contains 15 residues. Germline CDR1 and CDR2: MNHEY and SVGAGI. CDR3 bases: TGTGCCAGCAGTTACTCGTACAGTCTCAACTATGGCTACACCTTC. Amino acids: CASSYSYSLNYGYTF.

There are a few counts of this clone. This chain connects TRBV7-9 to TRBJ1-1; D not certain. The CDR3 loop spans 14 amino acids. The V end was cut by 6 bases, the J end by 0 bases, with 11 bases between. CDR1 is SEHNR, CDR2 FQNEAQ, per germline (reference sequence). CDR3 DNA: TGTGCCAGCAGGTCTACAGCCCTGAACACTGAAGCTTTCTTT. It yields the protein CASRSTALNTEAFF. Variable domain in full (rest from reference TRBV7-9 and TRBJ1-1): DTGVSQNPRHKITKRGQNVTFRCDPISEHNRLYWYRQTLGQGPEFLTYFQNEAQLEKSRLLSDRFSAERPKGSFSTLEIQRTEQGDSAMYLCASRSTALNTEAFFGQGTRLTVV.

The chain employs TRBV28 and TRBJ1-1, with 7 bases fitting TRBD1. The length of the CDR3 is 15 residues. Germline CDR1 reads MDHEN; CDR2 reads SYDVKM. Losses at the gene ends were 7 bases for V and 0 bases for J; bases not matched to a gene: 8. The CDR3 here is CASTRDSWLNTEAFF. The CDR3 nucleotides are TGTGCCAGCACCCGGGACAGTTGGTTGAACACTGAAGCTTTCTTT. Variable domain in full (rest from reference TRBV28 and TRBJ1-1): DVKVTQSSRYLVKRTGEKVFLECVQDMDHENMFWYRQDPGLGLRLIYFSYDVKMKEKGDIPEGYSVSREKKERFSLILESASTNQTSMYLCASTRDSWLNTEAFFGQGTRLTVV.

This clone was picked up one time. J is TRBJ1-6 and V is TRBV2; 8 bases match TRBD1. The CDR3 is 14 residues long. Germline V lookup: CDR1 SNHLY, CDR2 FYNNEI. Trimming took 6 bases from V and 7 from J; bases not matched to a gene: 5. CDR3 bases: TGTGCCAGCAGGACCTGGACAGGGAATTCACCCCTCCACTTT. This encodes CASRTWTGNSPLHF.

This chain connects TRBV7-2 to TRBJ1-2; 11 nucleotides align to TRBD1. V shed 5 bases and J 2 bases; nucleotides not matched to a gene: 4. This CDR3 region has 15 residues. Germline lookup yields CDR1 SGHTA and CDR2 FQGNSA. Here the CDR3 DNA reads TGTGCCAGCAGCCCAGGACAGGGGGCAAACTATGGCTACACCTTC. Translated, it gives CASSPGQGANYGYTF.

The rearrangement links TRBV5-1 to TRBJ2-4, with D uncertain. In germline, CDR1 is SGHRS, CDR2 YFSETQ. This CDR3 has 15 residues. The V end lost 1 base, the J end lost 4 bases, and 12 bases lay between the germline ends. DNA of the CDR3: TGCGCCAGCAGCTTGAATTCATTAACTAAAAACATTCAGTACTTC. Its translation: CASSLNSLTKNIQYF.

The chain links TRBV19 to TRBJ1-5; D is unclear. Trimming removed 2 bases at V and 7 bases at J, with 12 bases between. Germline CDR1 is LNHDA and CDR2 is SQIVND (reference sequence). The CDR3 is made up of 14 amino acids. The CDR3 region is CASSIMTIKQPQHF. The CDR3 DNA follows: TGTGCCAGTAGTATAATGACAATCAAACAGCCCCAGCATTTT. The whole variable domain, remainder taken from reference TRBV19 and TRBJ1-5, is DGGITQSPKYLFRKEGQNVTLSCEQNLNHDAMYWYRQDPGQGLRLIYYSQIVNDFQKGDIAEGYSVSREKKESFPLTVTSAQKNPTAFYLCASSIMTIKQPQHFGDGTRLSIL.

The rearrangement links TRBV7-3 to TRBJ1-1; no definite D call. Germline assignment: CDR1 SGHTA and CDR2 FQGTGA. Trimming removed 2 bases at V and 0 bases at J, with 10 bases between. The length of the CDR3 is 15 residues. Written as DNA, the CDR3 is TGTGCCAGCAGCTTAGGGAGCCCCATGAACACTGAAGCTTTCTTT. Residues: CASSLGSPMNTEAFF.